This entry lists 6 T cell receptor beta chains sequenced from one sample in a study of blood T cell repertoires in COVID-19. Clones were sequenced by immunoSEQ multiplex PCR, and TCRdb holds only the in-frame ones, with some missing. Of approximately 100,000 clones in the sample, about 89% were seen once. Sequencing was carried out using peripheral blood. Source of these receptors: a man aged 50 to 59 with acute or convalescent COVID-19.

The rearrangement joins TRBV30 to TRBJ2-3; 12 bases map to TRBD2. The germline gives CDR1 GTSNPN, CDR2 SVGIG (reference sequence). V shed 7 bases, J shed 6 bases, and the junction held 5 bases outside the gene matches. CDR3 length equals 13 residues. The CDR3 region is CALLAGGEDTQYF. The DNA for the CDR3 is TGTGCCTTACTAGCGGGAGGTGAGGATACGCAGTATTTT.

The sample holds a few counts of this clone. The chain joins TRBV5-4 to TRBJ1-2; TRBD1 is a possible D gene (6 bases). This CDR3 is built from 16 residues. V shed 0 bases and J shed 6 bases, with 18 bases lying between them. The V gene's germline CDR1 is SGHNT and CDR2 YYREEE (reference sequence). The CDR3 sequence is CASSLGGRGALDGYTF. CDR3 coding DNA: TGTGCCAGCAGCTTGGGTGGCAGGGGCGCCCTGGATGGCTACACCTTC.

This CDR3 reads CASSASSGRANEQFF. For the CDR3, the DNA is TGTGCCAGCAGCGCGTCGAGCGGGAGAGCGAATGAGCAGTTCTTC. This chain links TRBV9 with TRBJ2-1; 8 bases align to TRBD2. The J segment lost 7 bases and the V segment lost 3 bases, leaving 9 bases of the junction unmatched. CDR1 is SGDLS and CDR2 is YYNGEE in the germline V gene. There are 15 residues in the CDR3.

CDR3 sequence (DNA): TGTGCCAGCTCACGCACCGGAGTAACCTACGAGCAGTACTTC. Translating gives CASSRTGVTYEQYF. The chain joins TRBV18 to TRBJ2-7; D call uncertain. Germline CDR1 KGHSH, CDR2 LQKENI. V lost 4 bases, J lost 2 bases, and 12 bases lay in between. CDR3 length: 14 amino acids.

The chain couples TRBV15 to TRBJ2-3; TRBD2 matches 10 bases. There are 16 residues in the CDR3. With 1 base clipped from V and 7 bases from J, the junction kept 8 bases outside the gene matches. Germline V gives CDR1 LNHNV, CDR2 YYDKDF (reference sequence). This CDR3 is CATSRVGLAGENTQYF. The CDR3 bases are TGTGCCACCAGCAGAGTTGGGCTAGCGGGGGAAAATACGCAGTATTTT.

CDR3: CASSSTGSYGYTF. DNA of the CDR3: TGTGCCAGCAGTTCAACAGGGTCATATGGCTACACCTTC. This chain links TRBV27 with TRBJ1-2; weak D call: TRBD1 (6 bases). This CDR3 region has 13 residues. V lost 4 bases, J lost 5 bases, and 11 bases lay in between. Germline values: CDR1 MNHEY, CDR2 SMNVEV (reference sequence).